This T cell receptor beta chain was identified in a study of T cells after yellow fever vaccination. Findings and caveats of the study: Weaker overall was a secondary response that nonetheless peaked faster, on day 5 versus 15.

Ten or more counts support this clonotype. Its antigen is unidentified. The authors made TCR cDNA by 5'RACE template switching, adding a universal primer site and UMIs. One entry per CDR3 protein results from TCRdb running MiXCR on the 5' RACE reads. The sample consists of over 250,000 distinct CDR3 sequences, roughly 5.2% of them appearing once. This TCR derives from a man younger than 35 who received the YFV17D yellow fever vaccine. The material sequenced was CD4+ T cells sorted from PBMCs, taken on the day of the yellow fever booster vaccination.

Here the CDR3 reads CSARANPGSELSTDTQYF. In nucleotides, the CDR3 is TGCAGTGCTAGAGCCAATCCGGGGTCTGAGTTAAGCACAGATACGCAGTATTTT. The V and J genes are TRBV20-1 and TRBJ2-3; D possibly corresponds to TRBD2 (5 bases). Germline V gives CDR1 DFQATT, CDR2 SNEGSKA (reference sequence). Trimming stripped 1 base from V and 0 bases from J, with 20 bases between. CDR3 length: 18 amino acids.